These T cell receptor beta chains were read from a single sample in a study of CD8 T cells in ankylosing spondylitis. TCRdb analysed the 5' RACE reads with MiXCR anew, one entry per CDR3 protein. The table shows about 540,000 distinct CDR3 sequences, with about 12% occurring only once. The sequencing sample was made of blood, either unsorted or a sorted T cell fraction (not recorded which). All receptors come from a male donor with ankylosing spondylitis. CDR3s include the opening cysteine and the closing phenylalanine or tryptophan. D genes are given only for firm matches. Not all rows give a size; the values are once, few, many and, for expanded clones, a class.

V gene	D gene	clone size	J gene	CDR3 length	CDR3 protein	CDR3 DNA
TRBV7-9	-	-	TRBJ1-1	13	CASSPGGEGEAFF	TGTGCCAGCAGCCCCGGGGGAGAGGGTGAAGCTTTCTTT
TRBV7-7	TRBD2	few	TRBJ2-1	15	CASSPRIAGYNEQFF	TGTGCCAGCAGCCCCCGGATAGCGGGTTACAATGAGCAGTTCTTC
TRBV5-1	TRBD2	few	TRBJ2-3	15	CASRRLAASTDTQYF	TGCGCCAGCAGAAGGCTAGCGGCGAGCACAGATACGCAGTATTTT
TRBV7-2	TRBD2	-	TRBJ2-7	12	CASSPREGEQYF	TGTGCCAGCAGCCCCCGGGAGGGCGAGCAGTACTTC
TRBV29-1	TRBD1	-	TRBJ1-1	13	CSVRTGSDTEAFF	TGCAGCGTTCGGACAGGGTCGGACACTGAAGCTTTCTTT
TRBV20-1	TRBD1	few	TRBJ1-2	13	CSARGQGDYGYTF	TGCAGTGCTAGGGGACAGGGGGACTATGGCTACACCTTC
TRBV7-2	TRBD1	few	TRBJ1-2	14	CASTQDRTNYGYTF	TGTGCCAGCACCCAGGACAGGACTAACTATGGCTACACCTTC
TRBV4-2	-	-	TRBJ1-2	17	CASSQDPEQGTNYGYTF	TGTGCCAGCAGCCAAGATCCCGAGCAGGGGACTAACTATGGCTACACCTTC
TRBV20-1	-	once	TRBJ2-3	14	CSAPLNRATDTQYF	TGCAGTGCGCCACTCAACCGGGCCACAGATACGCAGTATTTT
TRBV3-1	-	few	TRBJ2-6	15	CASSQGSSGANVLTF	TGTGCCAGCAGCCAAGGGAGCTCTGGGGCCAACGTCCTGACTTTC
TRBV10-2	-	-	TRBJ2-1	13	CASRERSYNEQFF	TGCGCCAGCAGAGAAAGGTCCTACAATGAGCAGTTCTTC
TRBV3-1	-	-	TRBJ1-2	15	CASSPLDSRREGYTF	TGTGCCAGCAGCCCCCTGGACAGCCGGAGGGAGGGCTACACCTTC
TRBV29-1	-	many	TRBJ2-2	13	CSVGVKNTGELFF	TGCAGCGTTGGGGTAAAGAACACCGGGGAGCTGTTTTTT
TRBV6-5	TRBD2	-	TRBJ2-1	16	CASSYGIAGFRNEQFF	TGTGCCAGCAGTTATGGAATAGCGGGATTCAGGAATGAGCAGTTCTTC
TRBV3-1	-	few	TRBJ1-2	14	CASSQDHGNYGYTF	TGTGCCAGCAGCCAAGATCACGGGAACTATGGCTACACCTTC
TRBV28	TRBD1	-	TRBJ2-3	16	CASSGQGGSYTDTQYF	TGTGCCAGCAGTGGACAGGGGGGTTCTTACACAGATACGCAGTATTTT
TRBV29-1	TRBD1	-	TRBJ1-4	13	CSARQGGSEKLFF	TGCAGCGCCAGACAGGGCGGGAGTGAAAAACTGTTTTTT
TRBV2	TRBD2	many	TRBJ2-3	16	CAITRPSGRGTDTQYF	TGTGCCATAACCCGTCCTAGCGGGAGAGGCACAGATACGCAGTATTTT
TRBV4-1	-	-	TRBJ1-2	13	CASSQEAGYGYTF	TGCGCCAGCAGCCAAGAGGCAGGCTATGGCTACACCTTC
TRBV5-4	-	-	TRBJ2-3	13	CASGIWSTDTQYF	TGTGCCAGCGGGATTTGGTCCACAGATACGCAGTATTTT
TRBV5-1	-	few	TRBJ1-1	14	CASQVETGGTEAFF	TGCGCCAGCCAGGTAGAGACAGGAGGGACTGAAGCTTTCTTT
TRBV7-9	-	many	TRBJ1-1	13	CASGYRDGTEAFF	TGTGCCAGCGGTTACAGGGACGGCACTGAAGCTTTCTTT
TRBV10-3	-	-	TRBJ2-7	15	CAITVRTAHSYEQYF	TGTGCCATCACAGTTCGAACAGCCCATTCCTACGAGCAGTACTTC
TRBV4-1	-	-	TRBJ1-2	16	CASSQEGWGGLDGYTF	TGCGCCAGCAGCCAAGAGGGTTGGGGGGGACTTGATGGCTACACCTTC
TRBV7-2	-	-	TRBJ2-1	13	CASSWGGAYEQFF	TGTGCCAGCAGCTGGGGGGGGGCATATGAGCAGTTCTTC
TRBV20-1	TRBD2	few	TRBJ2-1	15	CSAVTLAGGPNEQFF	TGCAGTGCTGTTACACTAGCGGGAGGGCCAAATGAGCAGTTCTTC
TRBV5-1	-	-	TRBJ1-2	14	CASSTLTGRDGYTF	TGCGCCAGCAGCACCCTAACAGGGCGCGATGGCTACACCTTC
TRBV11-2	-	once	TRBJ2-5	18	CASSPGLVGGLGQETQYF	TGTGCCAGCAGCCCCGGACTAGTGGGGGGCTTGGGGCAAGAGACCCAGTACTTC
TRBV10-2	TRBD2	-	TRBJ2-3	15	CATSFSGASTDTQYF	TGCGCCACCTCCTTTAGCGGGGCTAGCACAGATACGCAGTATTTT
TRBV21-1	-	-	TRBJ2-1	12	CAIRGFYNEQFF	TGTGCCATCAGAGGGTTCTACAATGAGCAGTTCTTC
TRBV13	TRBD2	-	TRBJ2-1	15	CASTMGGPHYNEQFF	TGTGCCAGCACCATGGGAGGGCCGCACTACAATGAGCAGTTCTTC
TRBV9	TRBD1	few	TRBJ1-1	13	CASSVVGTGDAFF	TGTGCCAGCAGCGTAGTGGGGACAGGGGATGCTTTCTTT
TRBV5-1	TRBD1	-	TRBJ2-3	15	CASSRRDSGTDTQYF	TGCGCCAGCAGCCGCCGGGACAGTGGCACAGATACGCAGTATTTT
TRBV7-8	TRBD2	-	TRBJ2-3	16	CASSSRRREGQDTQYF	TGTGCCAGCAGCTCCCGCAGGCGGGAGGGCCAAGATACGCAGTATTTT
TRBV5-1	TRBD1	many	TRBJ2-3	14	CASSSGQVGDTQYF	TGCGCCAGCAGCTCAGGACAGGTAGGAGATACGCAGTATTTT
TRBV3-1	TRBD1	few	TRBJ2-3	16	CASSQATGGLTDTQYF	TGTGCCAGCAGCCAAGCCACAGGGGGACTCACAGATACGCAGTATTTT
TRBV5-5	TRBD2	-	TRBJ2-1	16	CASSSEGLAGLYEQFF	TGTGCCAGCAGCTCAGAGGGACTAGCGGGATTGTATGAGCAGTTCTTC
TRBV7-9	TRBD1	few	TRBJ1-2	16	CASSSSPGTGLGGYTF	TGTGCCAGCAGCTCCAGTCCCGGGACAGGGTTGGGCGGCTACACCTTC
TRBV5-1	TRBD1	-	TRBJ1-2	14	CASSRDRGTYGYTF	TGCGCCAGCAGCCGGGACAGGGGGACCTATGGCTACACCTTC
TRBV10-3	-	-	TRBJ1-6	12	CAISVGNSPLHF	TGTGCCATCAGTGTTGGAAATTCACCCCTCCACTTT
TRBV12-3/TRBV12-4	-	-	TRBJ1-1	14	CASSLMPGQGEAFF	TGTGCCAGCAGTTTAATGCCAGGGCAGGGTGAAGCTTTCTTT
TRBV14	-	-	TRBJ2-2	18	CASSHVVETSKFGGELFF	TGTGCCAGCAGCCACGTAGTAGAGACTTCAAAATTCGGCGGGGAGCTGTTTTTT
TRBV20-1	-	many	TRBJ2-3	14	CSARVGVATDTQYF	TGCAGTGCTAGAGTAGGTGTTGCCACAGATACGCAGTATTTT